Below are 11 T cell receptor beta chains sequenced from a single sample in a study of shared clonotypes between healthy human individuals. Produced via immunoSEQ multiplex PCR; TCRdb's table is partial and in-frame only. The data contain some 2.4 million clones, over 85% of them seen just once; the ten biggest clones take up 0.36%. Sequenced: naive CD4+ T cells from PBMCs. Sample subset: CD45RA+ positively selected. These receptors were obtained from a man younger than 30 in good health. Some clones in this sample may be carry-over from other donors' samples.

The V and J genes are TRBV5-4 and TRBJ2-1; 9 nucleotides line up with TRBD1. This CDR3 has 17 residues. Germline values: CDR1 SGHNT, CDR2 YYREEE (reference sequence). After removal of 3 bases from V and 2 bases from J, the junction contained 9 bases not matched to a gene. The CDR3 sequence is CASSWGRGQGPYNEQFF. Written as DNA, the CDR3 is TGTGCCAGCAGCTGGGGTAGGGGACAGGGACCCTACAATGAGCAGTTCTTC. Based on the CDR3 plus reference TRBV5-4 and TRBJ2-1, the full variable domain is ETGVTQSPTHLIKTRGQQVTLRCSSQSGHNTVSWYQQALGQGPQFIFQYYREEENGRGNFPPRFSGLQFPNYSSELNVNALELDDSALYLCASSWGRGQGPYNEQFFGPGTRLTVL.

The V gene is TRBV4-1, the J gene TRBJ2-1; tentative D call: TRBD2 (6 bases). The germline V gene has CDR1 MGHRA and CDR2 YSYEKL. Trimming cost V 1 base and J 3 bases, with 19 bases left between them. The CDR3 totals 18 residues. The CDR3 region is CASSQVFPASVNYNEQFF. In nucleotides, the CDR3 is TGCGCCAGCAGCCAAGTTTTTCCGGCTAGCGTAAACTACAATGAGCAGTTCTTC.

The V call is TRBV4-1, the J call TRBJ2-3; no clear D. The V gene's germline CDR1 is MGHRA and CDR2 YSYEKL. V was shortened by 2 bases and J by 4 bases, with 7 bases between the two germline ends. This CDR3 has 13 amino acids. CDR3 in DNA: TGCGCCAGCAGCCAAAAAGTCGCAGATACGCAGTATTTT. Residues: CASSQKVADTQYF.

The chain employs TRBV6-1 and TRBJ2-5; tentatively, D is TRBD1 (6 bases). Germline CDR1 is MNHNS and CDR2 is SASEGT. The CDR3 length is 15 residues. With 1 base removed from V and 5 bases from J, the gap between germline ends came to 14 bases. This CDR3 is CASSEDTGFGETQYF. The CDR3 DNA reads TGTGCCAGCAGTGAAGATACAGGGTTCGGGGAGACCCAGTACTTC.

The gene calls are TRBV7-6 and TRBJ2-1; perhaps D is TRBD1 or TRBD2 (6 bases each). The CDR3 consists of 16 residues. V dropped 3 bases and J dropped 0 bases, with 12 bases sitting between them. Germline V lookup: CDR1 SGHVS, CDR2 FNYEAQ. This chain's CDR3 is CASSLGGHRSYNEQFF. CDR3 coding DNA: TGTGCCAGCAGCTTGGGGGGACACCGCTCCTACAATGAGCAGTTCTTC.

This chain joins TRBV5-1 and TRBJ2-1; 7 nucleotides line up with TRBD2. Trimming took 1 base from V and 5 from J; bases not matched to a gene: 6. Germline loops: CDR1 SGHRS, CDR2 YFSETQ. The CDR3 spans 15 residues. The CDR3 DNA reads TGCGCCAGCAGCTTGTGGCTAGCGGAAGACAATGAGCAGTTCTTC. It yields the protein CASSLWLAEDNEQFF.

V and J are TRBV28 and TRBJ1-2, with D possibly TRBD1 on 6 matching bases. Germline V gene data show CDR1 as MDHEN and CDR2 as SYDVKM. This CDR3 spans 17 amino acids. Deletions cut 6 bases from V and 7 bases from J, with 27 bases between. The CDR3 DNA reads TGTGCCAGCAGCTCTACCCGGACCATCTCCCCACAGGGTGGCTACACCTTC. Residues: CASSSTRTISPQGGYTF.

The chain couples TRBV14 to TRBJ1-3, with D maybe TRBD1 (5 bases). V lost 0 bases and J 2 bases, leaving 11 bases between the germline ends. Germline V gene sequence: CDR1 SGHDN, CDR2 FVKESK. The CDR3 has 16 residues. Written as DNA, the CDR3 is TGTGCCAGCAGCCAAGATCTATGGGGGACTGGAAACACCATATATTTT. Encoded protein: CASSQDLWGTGNTIYF.

The CDR3 DNA reads as TGTGCCAGCCGCCTGCTTAGCGGGAACACCGGGGAGCTGTTTTTT. Its protein is CASRLLSGNTGELFF. This sequence joins TRBV7-3 and TRBJ2-2, with a possible D match to TRBD2 (6 bases). The CDR3 spans 15 residues. The V gene lost 8 bases and the J gene lost 1 base, with 14 bases spanning the gap. The germline CDR1 and CDR2 sequences are SGHTA and FQGTGA.

This clone was seen a handful of times. The chain joins TRBV2 to TRBJ2-6; D might be TRBD2 (5 bases). Germline V CDR1 and CDR2: SNHLY, FYNNEI. Trimming cost V 2 bases and J 2 bases, with 10 bases left between them. The CDR3 contains 16 residues. In nucleotides, the CDR3 is TGTGCCAGCAGTGAATCAGAGGGTGCTGGGGCCAACGTCCTGACTTTC. Translating gives CASSESEGAGANVLTF.

V is TRBV28 and J is TRBJ1-5; the D gene is possibly TRBD1 (5 bases). The ends were cut back, 9 bases at V and 4 bases at J, with 16 bases in the middle. The V gene's germline CDR1 is MDHEN and CDR2 SYDVKM. The CDR3 is 14 amino acids. The CDR3 reads CASNRGFGNQPQHF. Written as DNA, the CDR3 is TGTGCCAGTAACCGGGGGTTTGGTAATCAGCCCCAGCATTTT.